This TCR beta chain stems from a study of blood T cell repertoires in COVID-19. Overall study context: Samples came from the United States, Italy and Spain, spanning acute and convalescent COVID-19.

In the source study's methods: Counts of nucleated cells, estimated from reference gene primer amplification, were obtained. Clones were read by immunoSEQ multiplex PCR, and TCRdb kept only the in-frame ones, dropping some. D and trimming were read from the DNA, whereas the V and J calls and clone size are those reported in that table. The repertoire holds about 200,000 clones, 84% seen once, with around 13% in the top ten. This CDR3 spans 12 amino acids. V was clipped by 5 bases and J by 3 bases, with 6 bases between them. Germline V CDR1 and CDR2: SNHLY, FYNNEI. The genes are TRBV2 and TRBJ2-3; D call uncertain. The sequenced sample consisted of peripheral blood. The TCR was taken from a human donor in a cohort sampled during active COVID-19. The DNA of the CDR3 is TGTGCCAGCAGTTATACAACAGATACGCAGTATTTT. Amino acid sequence: CASSYTTDTQYF.